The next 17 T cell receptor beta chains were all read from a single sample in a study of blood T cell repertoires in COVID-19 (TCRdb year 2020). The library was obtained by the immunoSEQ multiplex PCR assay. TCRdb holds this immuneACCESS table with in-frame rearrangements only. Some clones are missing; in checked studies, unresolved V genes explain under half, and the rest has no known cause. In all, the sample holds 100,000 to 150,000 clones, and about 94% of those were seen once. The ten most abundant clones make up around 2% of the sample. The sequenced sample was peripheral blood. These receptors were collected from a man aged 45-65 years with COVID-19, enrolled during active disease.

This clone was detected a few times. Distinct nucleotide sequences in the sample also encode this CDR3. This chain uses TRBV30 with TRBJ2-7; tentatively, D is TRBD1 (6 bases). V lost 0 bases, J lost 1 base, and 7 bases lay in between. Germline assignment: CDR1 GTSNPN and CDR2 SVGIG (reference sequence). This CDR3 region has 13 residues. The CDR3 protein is CAWSVQGSYEQYF. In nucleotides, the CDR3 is TGTGCCTGGAGTGTACAGGGATCCTACGAGCAGTACTTC. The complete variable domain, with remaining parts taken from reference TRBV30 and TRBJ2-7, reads SQTIHQWPATLVQPVGSPLSLECTVEGTSNPNLYWYRQAAGRGLQLLFYSVGIGQISSEVPQNLSASRPQDRQFILSSKKLLLSDSGFYLCAWSVQGSYEQYFGPGTRLTVT.

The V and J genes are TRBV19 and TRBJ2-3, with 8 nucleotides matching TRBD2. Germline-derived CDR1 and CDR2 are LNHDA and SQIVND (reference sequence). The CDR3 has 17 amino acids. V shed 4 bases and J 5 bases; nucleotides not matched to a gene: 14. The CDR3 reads CASSTGGGLGGGDTQYF. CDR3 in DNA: TGTGCCAGTAGTACGGGAGGGGGACTCGGAGGTGGAGATACGCAGTATTTT.

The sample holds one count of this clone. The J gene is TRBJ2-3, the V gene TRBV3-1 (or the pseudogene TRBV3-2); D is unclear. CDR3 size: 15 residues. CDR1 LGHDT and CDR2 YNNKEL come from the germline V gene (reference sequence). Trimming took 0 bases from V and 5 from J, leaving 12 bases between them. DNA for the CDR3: TGTGCCAGCAGCCAAGAGACGGGTGTAAGAGATACGCAGTATTTT. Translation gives CASSQETGVRDTQYF.

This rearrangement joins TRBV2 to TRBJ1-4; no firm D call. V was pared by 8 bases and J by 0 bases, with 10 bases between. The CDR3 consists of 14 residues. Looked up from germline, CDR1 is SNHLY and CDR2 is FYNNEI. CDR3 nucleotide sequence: TGTGCCAGCGGCCCCCTTGCAACTAATGAAAAACTGTTTTTT. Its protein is CASGPLATNEKLFF. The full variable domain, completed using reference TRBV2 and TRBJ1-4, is EPEVTQTPSHQVTQMGQEVILRCVPISNHLYFYWYRQILGQKVEFLVSFYNNEISEKSEIFDDQFSVERPDGSNFTLKIRSTKLEDSAMYFCASGPLATNEKLFFGSGTQLSVL.

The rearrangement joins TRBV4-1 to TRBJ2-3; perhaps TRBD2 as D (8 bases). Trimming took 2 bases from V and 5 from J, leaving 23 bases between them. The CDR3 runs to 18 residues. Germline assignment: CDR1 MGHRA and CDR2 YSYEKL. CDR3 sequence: CASSQQGEGAGAGDTQYF. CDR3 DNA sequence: TGCGCCAGCAGCCAACAGGGGGAAGGAGCGGGAGCGGGAGATACGCAGTATTTT.

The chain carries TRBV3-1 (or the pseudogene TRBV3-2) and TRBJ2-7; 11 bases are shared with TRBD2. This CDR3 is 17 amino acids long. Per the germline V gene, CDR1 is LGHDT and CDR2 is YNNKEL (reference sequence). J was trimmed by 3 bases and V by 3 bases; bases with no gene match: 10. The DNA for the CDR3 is TGTGCCAGCAGCCAGGGGTCTAGCGGGAGGCACAACTACGAGCAGTACTTC. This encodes CASSQGSSGRHNYEQYF.

The CDR3 sequence is CASSLPSPGRNEQFF. CDR3 in DNA: TGTGCCAGCAGCTTACCCTCCCCAGGGAGGAATGAGCAGTTCTTC. The J gene is TRBJ2-1, the V gene TRBV5-4; D is possibly TRBD2 (6 bases). Germline-derived CDR1 and CDR2 are SGHNT and YYREEE (reference sequence). Trimming stripped 2 bases from V and 7 bases from J, with 16 bases between. This CDR3 is 15 amino acids long.

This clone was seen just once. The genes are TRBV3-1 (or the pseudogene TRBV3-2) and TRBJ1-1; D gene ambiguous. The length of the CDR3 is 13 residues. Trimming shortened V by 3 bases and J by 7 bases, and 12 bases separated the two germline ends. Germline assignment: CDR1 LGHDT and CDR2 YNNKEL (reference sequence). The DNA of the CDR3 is TGTGCCAGCAGCCAGGGTTTGAGAGGTGAAGCTTTCTTT. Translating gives CASSQGLRGEAFF.

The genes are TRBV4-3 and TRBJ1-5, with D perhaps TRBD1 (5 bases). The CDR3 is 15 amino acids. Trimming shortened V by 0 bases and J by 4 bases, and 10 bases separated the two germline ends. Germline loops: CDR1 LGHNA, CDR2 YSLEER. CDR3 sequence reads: CASSQDDSPNQPQHF. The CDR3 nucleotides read TGCGCCAGCAGCCAAGATGACAGCCCAAATCAGCCCCAGCATTTT.

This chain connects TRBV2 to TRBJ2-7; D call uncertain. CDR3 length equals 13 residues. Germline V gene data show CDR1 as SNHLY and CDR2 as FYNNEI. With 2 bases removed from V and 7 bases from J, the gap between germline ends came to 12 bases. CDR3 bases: TGTGCCAGCAGTGAACGTGAAACAGCAGAGCAGTACGTC. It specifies CASSERETAEQYV.

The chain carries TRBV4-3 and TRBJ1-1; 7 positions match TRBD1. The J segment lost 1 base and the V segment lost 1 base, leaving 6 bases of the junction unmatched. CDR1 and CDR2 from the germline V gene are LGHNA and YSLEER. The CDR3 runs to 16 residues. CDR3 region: CASSQANTGANTEAFF. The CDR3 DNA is TGCGCCAGCAGCCAAGCGAATACAGGGGCGAACACTGAAGCTTTCTTT.

CDR3 sequence: CASSLLTGGEETQYF. DNA of the CDR3: TGTGCCAGCAGCTTGCTCACAGGGGGCGAAGAGACCCAGTACTTC. The chain couples TRBV5-4 to TRBJ2-5; 9 bases line up with TRBD1. CDR3 length: 15 amino acids. CDR1 is SGHNT, CDR2 YYREEE, per germline (reference sequence). V lost 1 base to trimming and J lost 3 bases; unmatched junction nucleotides: 4.

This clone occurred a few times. CDR3: CASSGRTGENQPQHF. CDR3 in DNA: TGTGCCAGCAGTGGTCGGACAGGGGAGAATCAGCCCCAGCATTTT. The V and J genes are TRBV25-1 and TRBJ1-5, with 9 bases that match TRBD1. The CDR3 runs 15 residues. V was pared by 4 bases and J by 4 bases, with 5 bases of the junction left unmatched. Germline V gives CDR1 MGHDK, CDR2 SYGVNS.

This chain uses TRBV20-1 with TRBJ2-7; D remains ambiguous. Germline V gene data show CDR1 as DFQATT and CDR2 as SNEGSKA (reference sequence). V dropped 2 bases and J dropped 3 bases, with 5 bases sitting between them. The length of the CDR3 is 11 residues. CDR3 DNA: TGCAGTGCTAGATCCGGCTACGAGCAGTACGTC. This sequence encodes CSARSGYEQYV.

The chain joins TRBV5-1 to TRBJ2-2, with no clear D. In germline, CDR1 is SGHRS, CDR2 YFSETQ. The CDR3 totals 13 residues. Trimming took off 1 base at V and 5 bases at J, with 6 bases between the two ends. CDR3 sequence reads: CASSLIQTGELFF. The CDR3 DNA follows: TGCGCCAGCAGCTTGATCCAGACCGGGGAGCTGTTTTTT.

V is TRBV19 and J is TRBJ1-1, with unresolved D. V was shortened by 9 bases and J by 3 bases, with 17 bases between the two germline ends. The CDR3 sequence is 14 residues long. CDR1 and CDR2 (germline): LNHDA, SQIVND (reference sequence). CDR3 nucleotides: TGTGCCAGCCTGGCTCATCTCGAGGACACTGAAGCTTTCTTT. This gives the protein CASLAHLEDTEAFF.

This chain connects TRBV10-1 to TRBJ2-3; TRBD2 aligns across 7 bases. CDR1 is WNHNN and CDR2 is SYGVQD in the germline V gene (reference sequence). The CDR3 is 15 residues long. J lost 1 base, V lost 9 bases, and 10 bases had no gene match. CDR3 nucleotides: TGCGCCAGGGGAGGGCACGACGAATGCACAGATACGCAGTATTTT. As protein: CARGGHDECTDTQYF.